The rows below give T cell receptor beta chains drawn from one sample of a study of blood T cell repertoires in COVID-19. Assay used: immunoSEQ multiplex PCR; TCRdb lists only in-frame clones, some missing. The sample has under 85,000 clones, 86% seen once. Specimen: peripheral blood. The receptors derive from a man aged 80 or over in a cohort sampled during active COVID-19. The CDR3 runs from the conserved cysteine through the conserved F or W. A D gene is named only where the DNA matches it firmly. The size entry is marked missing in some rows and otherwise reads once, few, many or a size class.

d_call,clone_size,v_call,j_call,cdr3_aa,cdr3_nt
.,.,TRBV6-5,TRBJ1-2,CASSYSKSGAHYGYTF,TGTGCCAGCAGTTACTCGAAATCGGGAGCCCACTATGGCTACACCTTC
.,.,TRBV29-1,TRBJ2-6,CSAIEGERVPLWANVLTF,TGCAGCGCTATTGAGGGGGAGAGGGTACCCCTTTGGGCCAACGTCCTGACTTTC
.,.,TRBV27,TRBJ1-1,CASSWGLNTEAFF,TGTGCCAGCAGTTGGGGGCTTAACACTGAAGCTTTCTTT
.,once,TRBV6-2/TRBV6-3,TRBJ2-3,CASSRQAADTQYF,TGTGCCAGCAGCAGACAAGCCGCAGATACGCAGTATTTT
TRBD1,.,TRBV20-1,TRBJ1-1,CSASQGAGNTEAFF,TGCAGTGCTAGTCAGGGGGCAGGGAACACTGAAGCTTTCTTT
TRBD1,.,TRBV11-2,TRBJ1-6,CASSQGDSSPLHF,TGTGCCAGCAGCCAGGGGGACAGTTCACCCCTCCACTTT
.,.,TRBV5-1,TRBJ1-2,CASSLQSGRSNGYTF,TGCGCCAGCAGCTTGCAGTCAGGGAGGTCGAATGGCTACACCTTC
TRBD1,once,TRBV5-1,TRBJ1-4,CASSLQGAVGEKLFF,TGCGCCAGCAGCTTGCAGGGGGCAGTAGGTGAAAAACTGTTTTTT
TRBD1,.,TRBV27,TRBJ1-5,CASRQGRQPQHF,TGTGCCAGCAGACAGGGGAGGCAGCCCCAGCATTTT
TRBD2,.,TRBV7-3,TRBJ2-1,CASSLKLAGSNEQFF,TGTGCCAGCAGCTTAAAACTAGCGGGCTCCAATGAGCAGTTCTTC